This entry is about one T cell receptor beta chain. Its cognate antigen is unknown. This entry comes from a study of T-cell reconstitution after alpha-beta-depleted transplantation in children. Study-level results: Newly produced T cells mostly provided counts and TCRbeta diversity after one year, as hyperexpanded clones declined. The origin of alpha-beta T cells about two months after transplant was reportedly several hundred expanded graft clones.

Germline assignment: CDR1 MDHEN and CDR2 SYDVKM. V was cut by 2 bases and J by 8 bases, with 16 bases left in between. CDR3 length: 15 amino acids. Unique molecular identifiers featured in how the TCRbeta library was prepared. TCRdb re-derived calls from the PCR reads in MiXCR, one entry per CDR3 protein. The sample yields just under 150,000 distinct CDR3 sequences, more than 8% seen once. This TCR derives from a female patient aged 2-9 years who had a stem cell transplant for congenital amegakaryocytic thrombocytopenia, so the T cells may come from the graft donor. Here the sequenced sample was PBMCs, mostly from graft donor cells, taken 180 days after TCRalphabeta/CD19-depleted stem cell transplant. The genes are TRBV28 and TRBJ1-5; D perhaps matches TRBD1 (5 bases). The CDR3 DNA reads TGTGCCAGCAGTTTAGGGGACGGCCGAGTGGAGCCCCAGCATTTT. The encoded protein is CASSLGDGRVEPQHF.